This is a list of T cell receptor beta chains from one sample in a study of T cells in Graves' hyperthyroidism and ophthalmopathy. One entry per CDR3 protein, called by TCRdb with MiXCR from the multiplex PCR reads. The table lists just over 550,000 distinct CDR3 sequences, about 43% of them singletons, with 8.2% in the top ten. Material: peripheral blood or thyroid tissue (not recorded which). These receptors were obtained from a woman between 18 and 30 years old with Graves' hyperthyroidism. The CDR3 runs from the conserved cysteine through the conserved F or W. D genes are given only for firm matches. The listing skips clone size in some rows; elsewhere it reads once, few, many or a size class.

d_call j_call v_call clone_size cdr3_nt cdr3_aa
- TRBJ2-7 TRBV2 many TGTGCCAGCCTGAGCGACTTAGGCCCCTACGAGCAGTACTTC CASLSDLGPYEQYF
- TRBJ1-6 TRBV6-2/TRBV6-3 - TGTGCCAGCAGTTGGGGGGACGATTCACCCCTCCACTTT CASSWGDDSPLHF
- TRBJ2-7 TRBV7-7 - TGTGCTAGCAGTCAGGGGCAGGGAATCGAGCAGTACTTC CASSQGQGIEQYF
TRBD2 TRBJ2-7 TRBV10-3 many TGTGCCGGGGGGGGAGCTGGGTACGAGCAGTACTTC CAGGGAGYEQYF
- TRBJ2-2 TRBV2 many TGTGCCAGCAGTAGAGAGGCCGGGGAGCTGTTTTTT CASSREAGELFF
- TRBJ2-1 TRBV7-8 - TGTGCCAGCAGCTTAGTGGGCTACAATGAGCAGTTCTTC CASSLVGYNEQFF
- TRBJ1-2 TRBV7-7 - TGTGCCAGCACCCCGATCGGGGTAGGGTTAAACTATGGCTACACCTTC CASTPIGVGLNYGYTF
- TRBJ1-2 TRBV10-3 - TGTGCCATAAGGGAGATGGCGGGCTACACCTTC CAIREMAGYTF
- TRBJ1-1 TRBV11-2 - TGTGCCAGCAGCTTACTAAACACAGGGAGGACTGAAGCTTTCTTT CASSLLNTGRTEAFF
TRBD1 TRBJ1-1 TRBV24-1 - TGTGCCACCAGGACAGGGGGCATTACTGAAGCTTTCTTT CATRTGGITEAFF
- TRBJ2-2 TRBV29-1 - TGCAGCGTTGACTCAGGCAGCGGGGAGCTGTTTTTT CSVDSGSGELFF
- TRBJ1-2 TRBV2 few TGTGCCAGCAGTGGCCCCAGCTATGGCTACACCTTC CASSGPSYGYTF
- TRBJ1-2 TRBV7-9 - TGTGCCTGCCCTAGACGAGGAGGCGGATATGGCTACACCTTC CACPRRGGGYGYTF
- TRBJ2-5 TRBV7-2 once TGTGCCAGCAGCGACCTGGGGGGGCGCCAAGAGACCCAGTACTTC CASSDLGGRQETQYF
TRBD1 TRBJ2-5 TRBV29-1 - TGCAGCGCCTGCGTCGTGGACAGGGCAGACCAAGAGACCCAGTACTTC CSACVVDRADQETQYF
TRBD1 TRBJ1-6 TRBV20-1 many TGCAGTGCTAGACGGACAGGAGTAGGTTCACCCCTCCACTTT CSARRTGVGSPLHF
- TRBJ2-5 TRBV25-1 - TGTGCCAGCTCCCCAGGGTACAGGGAGACCCAGTACTTC CASSPGYRETQYF
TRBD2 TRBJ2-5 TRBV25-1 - TGTGCCAGCAGTGGGGGACTAGCGGGAGGGCCCGGTATGGAGACCCAGTACTTC CASSGGLAGGPGMETQYF
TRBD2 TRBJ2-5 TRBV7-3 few TGCGCCAGCAGCCACGGGACTAGCGGGAGCGAGACCCAGTACTTC CASSHGTSGSETQYF
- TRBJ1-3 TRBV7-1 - TGTGCCAGCAGCCGGACCCTGAGGGTGAGCTCTGGAAACACCATATATTTT CASSRTLRVSSGNTIYF
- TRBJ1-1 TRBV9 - TGTGCCAGCAGCGTGGTGGGTGGGGACACTGAAGCTTTCTTT CASSVVGGDTEAFF
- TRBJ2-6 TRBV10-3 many TGTGCCATCAGTGTAAGTGGAGGGTCTGGGGCCAACGTCCTGACTTTC CAISVSGGSGANVLTF
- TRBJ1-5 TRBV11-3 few TGTGCCTGGAGTGAGGGGTTCAATCAGCCCCAGCATTTT CAWSEGFNQPQHF
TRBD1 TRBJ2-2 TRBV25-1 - TGTGCCGACAGGGGGGCCTCGAACACCGGGGAGCTGTTTTTT CADRGASNTGELFF
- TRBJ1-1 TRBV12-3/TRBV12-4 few TGTGCCAGCAGTTTAAGTGGGGCTGAAGCTTTCTTT CASSLSGAEAFF
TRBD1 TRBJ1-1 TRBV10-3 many TGTGCCATCAGTGATGGACAGGGGGGCACTGAAGCTTTCTTT CAISDGQGGTEAFF
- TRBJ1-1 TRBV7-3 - TGTGCCAGCAGCTTCAGGGCACGGGGCACTGAAGCTTTCTTT CASSFRARGTEAFF
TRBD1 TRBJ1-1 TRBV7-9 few TGTGCCAGCAGTATCGAGACAGGGCGGACTGAAGCTTTCTTT CASSIETGRTEAFF
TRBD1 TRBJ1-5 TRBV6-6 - TGTGCCAGCAGTAGACAGGGGGCAGGCAATCAGCCCCAGCATTTT CASSRQGAGNQPQHF
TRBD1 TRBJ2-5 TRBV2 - TGTGCCAGCAGTGCCGGGACAGCCGAGACCCAGTACTTC CASSAGTAETQYF
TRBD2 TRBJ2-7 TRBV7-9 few TGTGCCAGCGGCCTAGCGGACTACGAGCAGTACTTC CASGLADYEQYF
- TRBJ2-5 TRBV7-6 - TGTGCCAGCAGCTCCCTGGGAAGGGAGGCTCAGCCCCAGTACTTC CASSSLGREAQPQYF
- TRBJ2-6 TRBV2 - TGTGCCAGCAGTAGGGCGGTTAGTTTCTCTGGGGCCAACGTCCTGACTTTC CASSRAVSFSGANVLTF
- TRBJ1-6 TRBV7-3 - TGTGCCAGCAGCTTCGTTCGCTCCTATAATTCACCCCTCCACTTT CASSFVRSYNSPLHF
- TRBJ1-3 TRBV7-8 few TGTGCCAGCAGCACAAACACAGGGTACTTCGGAAACACCATATATTTT CASSTNTGYFGNTIYF
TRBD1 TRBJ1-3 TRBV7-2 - TGTGCCAGCAGCTCCCGGACAGGATTCCTGGGCACCATATATTTT CASSSRTGFLGTIYF
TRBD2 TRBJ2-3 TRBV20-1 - TGCAGTGCTCGGGAGGTCACGCAGTATTTT CSAREVTQYF
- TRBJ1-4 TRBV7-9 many TGTGCCAGCAGCTCCTCGGGATCCGAGGAAAAACTGTTTTTT CASSSSGSEEKLFF
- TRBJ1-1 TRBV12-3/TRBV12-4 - TGTGCCAGCAGTTTAAGGGAGTACACTGAAGCTTTCTTT CASSLREYTEAFF
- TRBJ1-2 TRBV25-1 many TGTGCCAGCTCCGGGAGGGACGGCTATGGCTACACCTTC CASSGRDGYGYTF
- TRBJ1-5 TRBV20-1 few TGCAGTGCTAGAAGAGGAGTGGGCAATCAGCCCCAGCATTTT CSARRGVGNQPQHF
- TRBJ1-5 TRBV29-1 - TGCAGTGCTAGCCAGATAAAGAAAGGACACGAGGGCAATCAGCCCCAGCATTTT CSASQIKKGHEGNQPQHF
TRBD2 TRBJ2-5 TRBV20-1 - TGCAGTGCTAAGAAGATAGCGGGACAAGAGACCCAGTACTTC CSAKKIAGQETQYF
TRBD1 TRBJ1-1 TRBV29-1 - TGCAGCGTTGAAGGGACAGGCCCATTGAACACTGAAGCTTTCTTT CSVEGTGPLNTEAFF
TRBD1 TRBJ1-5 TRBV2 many TGTGCCAGCAGTACCAGGGGGAATCAGCCCCAGCATTTT CASSTRGNQPQHF
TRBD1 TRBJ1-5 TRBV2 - TGTGCCAGCAGTCCAACCGTTCCCGGGACAGATAACAATCAGCCCCAGCATTTT CASSPTVPGTDNNQPQHF